Below, one TCR beta chain is given with its context. This entry is derived from a study of spatial heterogeneity in lung cancer. On the study more broadly: Untreated early-stage non-small cell lung cancer patients, roughly 75 in total, were the donors. When available, follow-up PBMC samples taken a median of around two years after resection were sequenced.

The time point: blood at routine non-recurrence follow-up after resection. In each case, whole RNA from tumor, nontumor lung or frozen PBMC was sequenced unsorted. The germline V and J ends were trimmed by 1 base and 3 bases, with 4 bases remaining between them. This CDR3 is built from 11 residues. Germline CDR1 and CDR2: DFQATT and SNEGSKA (reference sequence). Every TCR cDNA molecule bore a unique molecular identifier. TCRdb processed the 5' RACE reads anew with MiXCR; each CDR3 protein has one entry. This table has around 110,000 distinct CDR3 sequences, more than 10% appearing once. The material sequenced was PBMCs, taken at follow-up. The V gene is TRBV20-1, the J gene TRBJ2-7; D gene uncertain. This clonotype was obtained from a male donor with early-stage non-small cell lung cancer. The DNA of the CDR3 is TGCAGTGCTAGAGGGCGCTACGAGCAGTACTTC. Encoded protein: CSARGRYEQYF.